This is a list of T cell receptor beta chains from one sample in a study of blood T cell repertoires in COVID-19. The method was immunoSEQ multiplex PCR; TCRdb's version includes in-frame clones alone and lacks a portion of them. The top ten clones hold 15% to 20% of a sample with approximately 67,000 clones, around 85% of them seen once. Sequencing was done on a sample of peripheral blood. These TCRs come from a woman aged 80 or over with acute or convalescent COVID-19. Each CDR3 is given with its conserved first and last residue. The D gene is left open where the match is weak. Size values are once, few and many counts, or a class for expanded clones, and some rows have none.

TRBJ2-1 TRBV5-4 TRBD2 - CASSLASGWENEQFF TGTGCCAGCAGCTTGGCTAGCGGCTGGGAAAATGAGCAGTTCTTC
TRBJ2-7 TRBV18 - - CASSPEAREAQYF TGTGCCAGCTCACCCGAGGCCAGGGAGGCGCAGTACTTC
TRBJ1-2 TRBV28 - - CASKQGFNYGYTF TGTGCCAGCAAACAGGGCTTTAACTATGGCTACACCTTC
TRBJ2-3 TRBV5-5 TRBD1 few CASSLFRGRPDTQYF TGTGCCAGCAGCTTGTTCAGGGGGCGCCCAGATACGCAGTATTTT
TRBJ1-3 TRBV30 - - CAWSTATGYGNTIYF TGTGCCTGGAGTACCGCAACAGGGTATGGAAACACCATATATTTT
TRBJ1-5 TRBV12-3/TRBV12-4 - - CASSLAGNQPQHF TGTGCCAGCAGTTTAGCCGGTAATCAGCCCCAGCATTTT
TRBJ2-7 TRBV30 TRBD1 once CAWSRGNEQYF TGTGCCTGGAGCAGGGGGAACGAGCAGTACTTC
TRBJ1-5 TRBV25-1 - once CASRSGNQPQHF TGTGCCAGCCGGTCCGGCAATCAGCCCCAGCATTTT
TRBJ2-7 TRBV27 - - CASSRSSRDYEQYF TGTGCCAGCAGTCGGTCCTCCCGGGATTACGAGCAGTACTTC
TRBJ2-7 TRBV7-6 TRBD2 once CASSLGAGTSGFYEQYF TGTGCCAGCAGCTTAGGGGCCGGGACTAGCGGGTTCTACGAGCAGTACTTC
TRBJ2-3 TRBV29-1 TRBD2 - CSVCPAGRTDTQYF TGCAGCGTTTGTCCAGCGGGAAGGACAGATACGCAGTATTTT
TRBJ2-1 TRBV5-1 - - CASSLVPGLNEQFF TGCGCCAGCAGCTTGGTCCCCGGACTAAATGAGCAGTTCTTC
TRBJ2-2 TRBV28 - - CASSRRGGTNTGELFF TGTGCCAGCAGTCGGAGAGGGGGTACGAACACCGGGGAGCTGTTTTTT
TRBJ2-7 TRBV5-1 TRBD1 - CASSSTAGGRLEQYF TGCGCCAGCAGCTCCACTGCAGGGGGACGGCTCGAGCAGTACTTC
TRBJ2-1 TRBV5-1 TRBD1 - CASSGGQGQNEQFF TGCGCCAGCAGCGGGGGACAGGGTCAAAATGAGCAGTTCTTC
TRBJ2-3 TRBV7-3 TRBD2 - CASSLMASGTTDTQYF TGTGCCAGCAGCTTAATGGCTAGCGGGACCACAGATACGCAGTATTTT
TRBJ1-5 TRBV30 - - CAWSRGNQPQHF TGTGCCTGGAGCAGGGGAAATCAGCCCCAGCATTTT
TRBJ2-3 TRBV4-1 TRBD2 - CASSHPTSVRTDTQYF TGCGCCAGCAGCCATCCGACTAGCGTGCGCACAGATACGCAGTATTTT
TRBJ1-3 TRBV5-6 - - CASSLIEGNTIYF TGTGCCAGCAGCCTAATCGAGGGAAACACCATATATTTT
TRBJ2-6 TRBV27 - - CASSSGSGANVLTF TGTGCCAGCAGTTCAGGGTCTGGGGCCAACGTCCTGACTTTC
TRBJ2-3 TRBV11-1 - - CASNSGVTQYF TGTGCCAGCAACTCCGGGGTTACGCAGTATTTT
TRBJ2-3 TRBV7-2 TRBD2 few CASSFRSGGMVWGAETQYF TGTGCCAGCAGCTTTCGGAGCGGGGGGATGGTATGGGGCGCAGAAACGCAGTATTTT
TRBJ2-3 TRBV6-5 - - CAINQGIADTQYF TGTGCCATCAATCAGGGTATCGCAGATACGCAGTATTTT
TRBJ2-7 TRBV5-1 TRBD2 - CASSSGLAGASPLYEQYF TGCGCCAGCAGCTCGGGACTAGCGGGGGCGTCTCCTCTCTACGAGCAGTACTTC
TRBJ1-1 TRBV28 - - CASQQGLWNTEAFF TGTGCCAGCCAACAGGGCTTATGGAACACTGAAGCTTTCTTT
TRBJ1-2 TRBV7-2 - - CASSLGQGSYGYTF TGTGCCAGCAGCTTAGGGCAGGGCTCCTATGGCTACACCTTC
TRBJ2-3 TRBV20-1 - - CSARQGNTQYF TGCAGTGCTCGCCAGGGGAATACGCAGTATTTT
TRBJ2-7 TRBV5-4 TRBD1 - CASSLGRDRGEQYF TGTGCCAGCAGCCTGGGCCGGGACAGGGGCGAGCAGTACTTC
TRBJ2-1 TRBV6-5 - - CAVGQLAYNEQFF TGTGCCGTTGGACAGCTAGCCTACAATGAGCAGTTCTTC
TRBJ2-7 TRBV7-2 - - CASSLRGWGYEQYF TGTGCCAGCAGCTTAAGGGGGTGGGGGTACGAGCAGTACTTC
TRBJ1-1 TRBV5-1 TRBD1 few CASSTGTANTEAFF TGCGCCAGCAGCACAGGGACAGCCAACACTGAAGCTTTCTTT
TRBJ1-1 TRBV6-5 - - CASIQNTEAFF TGTGCCAGCATCCAGAACACTGAAGCTTTCTTT
TRBJ2-3 TRBV5-1 TRBD2 - CASSLGGLGTDTQYF TGCGCCAGCAGCTTGGGGGGACTAGGCACAGATACGCAGTATTTT
TRBJ2-5 TRBV3-1/TRBV3-2 - - CASSQDRLSVTQYF TGTGCCAGCAGCCAAGATCGACTTTCCGTGACCCAGTACTTC
TRBJ1-2 TRBV3-1/TRBV3-2 - once CASSLLGGYTF TGTGCCAGCAGCCTACTCGGGGGCTACACCTTC
TRBJ1-6 TRBV10-3 - - CAIGVPGDNSPLHF TGTGCCATCGGTGTGCCAGGGGATAATTCACCCCTCCACTTT
TRBJ2-1 TRBV27 TRBD2 few CASRPGLAALGEQFF TGTGCCAGCAGGCCCGGACTAGCGGCACTCGGGGAGCAGTTCTTC
TRBJ1-2 TRBV14 - - CASSRREGNGYTF TGTGCCAGCAGCCGACGGGAAGGCAATGGCTACACCTTC
TRBJ1-2 TRBV28 - once CASSLSATGYGYTF TGTGCCAGCAGTTTATCAGCGACAGGCTATGGCTACACCTTC
TRBJ1-5 TRBV2 TRBD1 - CASTLGTGGPEGPQHF TGTGCCAGCACCCTCGGGACAGGGGGCCCCGAGGGGCCCCAGCATTTT
TRBJ2-5 TRBV12-2 - - CASRLAWRGPQETQYF TGTGCAAGTCGCTTAGCGTGGCGGGGGCCCCAAGAGACCCAGTACTTC
TRBJ2-1 TRBV21-1 - few CASSKGRDRGRFGEQFF TGTGCCAGCAGCAAAGGGCGGGACAGGGGGCGTTTTGGTGAGCAGTTCTTC
TRBJ2-5 TRBV5-1 - - CASSFVSTGIGETQYF TGCGCCAGCAGCTTTGTAAGCACAGGGATTGGCGAGACCCAGTACTTC
TRBJ1-5 TRBV6-5 TRBD1 - CASSLKTGNNQPQHF TGTGCCAGCAGCTTAAAGACAGGGAACAATCAGCCCCAGCATTTT
TRBJ2-3 TRBV27 - - CASSLFRADTQYF TGTGCCAGCAGTTTATTTAGAGCCGATACGCAGTATTTT
TRBJ1-5 TRBV18 - - CASSPGTRDNQPQHF TGTGCCAGCTCACCCGGGACACGAGACAATCAGCCCCAGCATTTT
TRBJ2-5 TRBV5-6 - once CASSPPGQGRETQYF TGTGCCAGCAGCCCTCCCGGGCAGGGGAGAGAGACCCAGTACTTC
TRBJ2-3 TRBV7-8 TRBD2 - CASSLRAGLGGDTQYF TGTGCCAGCAGCTTAAGAGCGGGACTTGGTGGGGATACGCAGTATTTT
TRBJ1-4 TRBV28 TRBD1 - CASSLFGTGAHSRMKRLFF TGTGCCAGCAGCCTCTTCGGGACAGGGGCGCACTCCAGAATGAAAAGGCTGTTTTTT
TRBJ2-7 TRBV9 - - CASSAFGSAYEQYF TGTGCCAGCAGCGCATTCGGGAGTGCCTACGAGCAGTACTTC
TRBJ1-1 TRBV21-1 - - CASSKARYGANTEAFF TGTGCCAGCAGCAAAGCGCGGTACGGAGCTAACACTGAAGCTTTCTTT
TRBJ1-5 TRBV6-1 - - CASSEGGVTQHF TGTGCCAGCAGTGAAGGAGGAGTTACCCAGCATTTT
TRBJ2-7 TRBV19 TRBD2 few CASSRDGTGTSGLRYEQYF TGTGCCAGTAGCAGAGACGGAACCGGGACTAGCGGTTTGCGCTACGAGCAGTACTTC
TRBJ1-2 TRBV5-1 TRBD1 - CASSKDRVVDGYTF TGCGCCAGCAGCAAGGACAGGGTAGTCGATGGCTACACCTTC
TRBJ2-2 TRBV6-5 - few CASSLAGELFF TGTGCCAGCAGTCTTGCCGGGGAGCTGTTTTTT